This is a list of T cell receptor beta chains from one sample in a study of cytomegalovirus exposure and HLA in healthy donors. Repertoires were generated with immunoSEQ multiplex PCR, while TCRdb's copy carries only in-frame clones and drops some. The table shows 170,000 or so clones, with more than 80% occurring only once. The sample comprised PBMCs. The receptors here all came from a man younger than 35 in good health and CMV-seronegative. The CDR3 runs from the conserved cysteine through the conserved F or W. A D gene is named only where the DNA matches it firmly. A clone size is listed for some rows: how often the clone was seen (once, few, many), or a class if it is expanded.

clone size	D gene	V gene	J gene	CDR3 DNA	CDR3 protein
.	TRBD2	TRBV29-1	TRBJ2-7	TGCAGCGTTGAAGAGGGGACTAGCGGGAACGAGCAGTACTTC	CSVEEGTSGNEQYF
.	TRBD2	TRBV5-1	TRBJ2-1	TGCGCCAGCAGCTTAACGGGGGGGTACAATGAGCAGTTCTTC	CASSLTGGYNEQFF
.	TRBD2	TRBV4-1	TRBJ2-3	TGCGCCAGCAGCCGGTACGCGGGAGGGTCAGATACGCAGTATTTT	CASSRYAGGSDTQYF
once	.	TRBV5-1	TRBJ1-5	TGCGCCAGCAGCTTGGGACACTCTCCTCTTTGGCCCCAGCATTTT	CASSLGHSPLWPQHF
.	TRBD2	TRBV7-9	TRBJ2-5	TGTGCCAGCAGCTTAGCTGGGACTATAGAGACCCAGTACTTC	CASSLAGTIETQYF
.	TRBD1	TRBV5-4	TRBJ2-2	TGTGCCAGCAGTTCCCTGACAGGGAGCACCGGGGAGCTGTTTTTT	CASSSLTGSTGELFF
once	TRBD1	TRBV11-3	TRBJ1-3	TGTGCCAGCAGTCCCGGACAGGGACCTGGAAACACCATATATTTT	CASSPGQGPGNTIYF
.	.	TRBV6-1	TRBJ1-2	TGTGCCAGCAGTGGCCGTCGGGGTGGCTACACCTTC	CASSGRRGGYTF
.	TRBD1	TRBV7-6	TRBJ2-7	TGTGCCAGCAGCTTCCTGACAGGGGGCCAGGTCGAGCAGTACTTC	CASSFLTGGQVEQYF
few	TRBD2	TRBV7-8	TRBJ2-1	TGTGCCAGCAGCTTAGTCCCAGCGGGGGACCTAGTGGAGTTCTTC	CASSLVPAGDLVEFF
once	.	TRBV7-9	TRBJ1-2	TGTGCCAGCAGCTTAGACTCAGGGGAAGCCAACTATGGCTACACCTTC	CASSLDSGEANYGYTF
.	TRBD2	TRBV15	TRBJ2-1	TGTGCCACCAGCAGAGAAAGTAGAGCGGGAGGCTACAATGAGCAGTTCTTC	CATSRESRAGGYNEQFF
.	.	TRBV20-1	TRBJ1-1	TGCAGTGCTAGAATCGGGGTAGGGGCTTTCTTT	CSARIGVGAFF
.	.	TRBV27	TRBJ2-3	TGTGCCAGCAGTTCACCGGGACTCACAGATACGCAGTATTTT	CASSSPGLTDTQYF
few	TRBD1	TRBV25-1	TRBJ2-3	TGTGCCAGCGGACAGGGTACAGATACGCAGTATTTT	CASGQGTDTQYF
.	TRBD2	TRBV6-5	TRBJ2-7	TGTGCCAGCAGCGCTCCCGAGCGGGGGTACTACGAGCAGTACTTC	CASSAPERGYYEQYF
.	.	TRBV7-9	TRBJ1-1	TGTTCCAGCAGCTTTTCGGGGACTGAAGCTTTCTTT	CSSSFSGTEAFF
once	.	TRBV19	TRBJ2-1	TGTGCCAGTAGTACGAACGAATTACCGGGGAACTCCTACAATGAGCAGTTCTTC	CASSTNELPGNSYNEQFF
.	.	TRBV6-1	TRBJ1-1	TGTGCCAGCCTTTTCTTGGGCAGGGACACTGAAGCTTTCTTT	CASLFLGRDTEAFF
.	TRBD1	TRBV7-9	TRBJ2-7	TGTGCCAGCAGCTTAGTAGGGGACAGGTTTGGGGAGCAGTACTTC	CASSLVGDRFGEQYF
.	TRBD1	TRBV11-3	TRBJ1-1	TGTGCCAGCAGCCTCCGGGACAGAAACACTGAAGCTTTCTTT	CASSLRDRNTEAFF
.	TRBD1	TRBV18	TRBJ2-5	TGTGCCAGCCTTATCTGGGGACAGGGGACGTGGACCCAGTACTTC	CASLIWGQGTWTQYF
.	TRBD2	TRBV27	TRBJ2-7	TGTGCCAGCAGCTCGGGGGGTGCCTACGAGCAGTACTTC	CASSSGGAYEQYF
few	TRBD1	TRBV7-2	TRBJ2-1	TGTGCCAGCAGCTTGAGACAGGGGGCGTACAATGAGCAGTTCTTC	CASSLRQGAYNEQFF
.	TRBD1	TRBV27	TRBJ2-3	TGTGCCAGCAGTTTGGGACAGAGGCCAGATACGCAGTATTTT	CASSLGQRPDTQYF